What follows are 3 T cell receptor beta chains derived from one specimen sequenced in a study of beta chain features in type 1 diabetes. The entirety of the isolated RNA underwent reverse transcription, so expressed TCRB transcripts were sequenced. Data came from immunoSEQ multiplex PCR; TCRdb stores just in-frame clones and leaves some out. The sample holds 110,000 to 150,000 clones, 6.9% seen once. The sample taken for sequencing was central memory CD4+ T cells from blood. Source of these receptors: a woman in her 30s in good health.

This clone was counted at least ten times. The CDR3, as DNA: TGTGCCAGCAGCTTTACCGGGACAGATATCGAGCAGTACTTC. Amino acid sequence: CASSFTGTDIEQYF. The J gene is TRBJ2-7, the V gene TRBV5-6, with 7 bases aligning to TRBD1. This CDR3 comprises 14 residues. Per the germline V gene, CDR1 is SGHDT and CDR2 is YYEEEE. V lost 2 bases and J lost 6; bases outside the gene matches: 8.

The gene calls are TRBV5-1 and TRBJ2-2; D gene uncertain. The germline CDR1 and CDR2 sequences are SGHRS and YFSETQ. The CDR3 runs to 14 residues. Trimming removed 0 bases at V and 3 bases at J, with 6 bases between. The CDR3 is CASSLVLDTGELFF. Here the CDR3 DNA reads TGCGCCAGCAGCTTGGTCTTAGACACCGGGGAGCTGTTTTTT.

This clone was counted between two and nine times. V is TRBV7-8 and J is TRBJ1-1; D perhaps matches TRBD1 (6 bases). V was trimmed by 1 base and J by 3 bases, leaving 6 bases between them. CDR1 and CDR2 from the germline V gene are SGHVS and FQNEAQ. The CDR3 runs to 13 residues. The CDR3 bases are TGTGCCAGCAGCTTAGAGGGGGACACTGAAGCTTTCTTT. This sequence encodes CASSLEGDTEAFF.